This T cell receptor beta chain was documented in a study of cytomegalovirus exposure and HLA in healthy donors. Across the whole study: Unique TCRs numbering around 85 million, obtained from HLA-typed donors, made up an early data release.

The study, taken as a whole, reports: The authors assumed roughly uniform sequencing depth across donors for presence/absence analyses. Another analysis was done later, and it associated approximately 15,000 TCR beta sequences with HLA alleles at 0.05 false discovery rate. Reports indicated that the classifier achieved high specificity and sensitivity in diagnosing cytomegalovirus status.

The CDR3 spans 13 residues. The germline gives CDR1 SNHLY, CDR2 FYNNEI. V was clipped by 11 bases and J by 6 bases; unmatched bases: 3. Note on this clone: Its antigen remains unknown.

With 60 Vbeta and 13 Jbeta primers, the PCR was carried out. Assay: immunoSEQ multiplex PCR; the TCRdb copy retains only in-frame clones and omits some. Its table lists about 50,000 clones. The specimen was PBMCs. V gene TRBV2 combines with J gene TRBJ1-6; 11 bases fit TRBD1. The receptor was derived from a woman aged 18-30 years in good health and CMV-seronegative. CDR3 nucleotide sequence: TGTGCCGGACAGGGGGCAAGTAATTCACCCCTCCACTTT. This encodes CAGQGASNSPLHF.